Below are 24 T cell receptor beta chains sequenced from a single sample in a study of blood T cell repertoires in COVID-19. The method was immunoSEQ multiplex PCR; TCRdb's version includes in-frame clones alone and lacks a portion of them. The sample holds 55,000 to 65,000 clones, 87% seen once. Sequencing was done on a sample of peripheral blood. These receptors were obtained from a human donor with acute or convalescent COVID-19. The donor label of this sample is uncertain.

This chain uses TRBV27 with TRBJ2-3; D might be TRBD1 (5 bases). Trimming pared 6 bases from V and 3 bases from J, leaving 13 bases between. The CDR3 covers 14 residues. The V gene's germline CDR1 is MNHEY and CDR2 SMNVEV (reference sequence). The CDR3 spells CASRALTGTDTQYF. The CDR3 DNA reads TGTGCCAGCAGGGCGCTTACAGGAACAGATACGCAGTATTTT.

This clone was detected once. The V call is TRBV7-2, the J call TRBJ2-5; 10 nucleotides align to TRBD2. CDR1 and CDR2 (germline): SGHTA, FQGNSA. The length of the CDR3 is 14 residues. The trim removed 8 bases at V and 5 bases at J, leaving 8 bases unmatched. The CDR3 is CASDSSGRLETQYF. Written as DNA, the CDR3 is TGTGCCAGCGACTCTAGCGGGAGATTGGAGACCCAGTACTTC.

V is TRBV18 and J is TRBJ1-2; D not certain. Trimming shortened V by 0 bases and J by 1 base, and 12 bases separated the two germline ends. The germline V gene has CDR1 KGHSH and CDR2 LQKENI. CDR3 size: 16 residues. The CDR3 nucleotides read TGTGCCAGCTCACCACCGACGGGTACCATTAACTATGGCTACACCTTC. Protein sequence: CASSPPTGTINYGYTF.

The V and J genes are TRBV9 and TRBJ2-7; a weak D match, TRBD2 (7 bases). V was pared by 0 bases and J by 7 bases, with 23 bases between. There are 17 residues in the CDR3. The germline CDR1 and CDR2 sequences are SGDLS and YYNGEE. The CDR3 DNA sequence: TGTGCCAGCAGCGTAGCGGAGGGGGGGACAAGCCCTCTAGAGCAGTACTTC. Its protein is CASSVAEGGTSPLEQYF.

This clone was seen a handful of times. The genes are TRBV7-9 and TRBJ1-2, with 7 bases that match TRBD1. The ends lost 4 bases at V and 6 bases at J; junction bases unmatched: 5. The CDR3 is 13 amino acids. The germline gives CDR1 SEHNR, CDR2 FQNEAQ (reference sequence). CDR3: CASSSTGPDGYTF. In nucleotides, the CDR3 is TGTGCCAGCAGCTCGACAGGGCCAGATGGCTACACCTTC. Supplemented by reference TRBV7-9 and TRBJ1-2, the full variable domain reads DTGVSQNPRHKITKRGQNVTFRCDPISEHNRLYWYRQTLGQGPEFLTYFQNEAQLEKSRLLSDRFSAERPKGSFSTLEIQRTEQGDSAMYLCASSSTGPDGYTFGSGTRLTVV.

This chain uses TRBV4-2 with TRBJ2-3; 10 bases agree with TRBD1. CDR3 length equals 18 residues. J gave up 4 bases and V 0 bases, and 10 bases lay outside the gene matches. Germline values: CDR1 LGHNA, CDR2 YNFKEQ. CDR3 nucleotide sequence: TGTGCCAGCAGCCAAGATACACGGGACAGGGGCGCCCCAGATACGCAGTATTTT. Translation: CASSQDTRDRGAPDTQYF.

The chain employs TRBV5-4 and TRBJ2-7; 7 positions agree with TRBD2. This CDR3 spans 13 amino acids. V shed 0 bases, J shed 4 bases, and the junction held 1 base outside the gene matches. CDR1 is SGHNT and CDR2 is YYREEE in the germline V gene (reference sequence). The CDR3 DNA reads as TGTGCCAGCAGCTTGGGCGGGGGATACGAGCAGTACGTC. Encoded protein: CASSLGGGYEQYV.

V usage is TRBV14 and J usage is TRBJ2-7; D call uncertain. Germline V gene data show CDR1 as SGHDN and CDR2 as FVKESK. The V end was cut by 4 bases, the J end by 4 bases, with 14 bases between. The CDR3 covers 14 residues. CDR3 sequence reads: CASSPSHYAYEQYF. In nucleotides, the CDR3 is TGTGCCAGCAGCCCATCCCATTACGCGTACGAGCAGTACTTC.

The chain employs TRBV3-1 (or the pseudogene TRBV3-2) and TRBJ1-2; D may be TRBD1 (5 bases). V was shortened by 0 bases and J by 4 bases, with 9 bases between the two germline ends. The CDR3 runs 14 residues. Germline V gives CDR1 LGHDT, CDR2 YNNKEL (reference sequence). The CDR3 region is CASSQERQFYGYTF. The CDR3 nucleotides are TGTGCCAGCAGCCAAGAACGACAGTTCTATGGCTACACCTTC.

This chain joins TRBV11-3 and TRBJ1-1, with D unclear. CDR1 and CDR2 (germline): SGHNT, YENEEA. V dropped 3 bases and J dropped 0 bases, with 5 bases sitting between them. The CDR3 runs to 13 residues. The CDR3 protein is CASSLSMNTEAFF. The CDR3 nucleotides read TGTGCCAGCAGCTTGTCCATGAACACTGAAGCTTTCTTT.

J is TRBJ1-1 and V is TRBV5-5; possibly TRBD1 for D (6 bases). The germline V gene has CDR1 SGHKS and CDR2 YYEKEE (reference sequence). The CDR3 spans 15 residues. V lost 4 bases to trimming and J lost 6 bases, with 19 bases between them. This CDR3 is CASSVTQGRGAEAFF. The CDR3 region has the DNA TGTGCCAGCAGCGTTACTCAGGGGAGAGGAGCTGAAGCTTTCTTT.

The chain is built from TRBV5-1 and TRBJ2-7, with 10 positions matching TRBD2. V lost 0 bases to trimming and J lost 0 bases; unmatched junction nucleotides: 3. CDR1 and CDR2 from the germline V gene are SGHRS and YFSETQ. The CDR3 totals 16 residues. The CDR3 protein is CASSLEASGSSYEQYF. The CDR3 DNA reads as TGCGCCAGCAGCTTGGAGGCTAGCGGGAGCTCCTACGAGCAGTACTTC.

The chain is built from TRBV19 and TRBJ1-4; D gene unclear. This CDR3 is built from 14 residues. Germline V CDR1 and CDR2: LNHDA, SQIVND (reference sequence). V was cut by 5 bases and J by 7 bases, with 14 bases left in between. The CDR3 sequence: CASSYNRGGEKLFF. The CDR3 region has the DNA TGTGCCAGTAGTTATAACCGCGGAGGTGAAAAACTGTTTTTT.

CDR3 amino acids: CASSHPSGRSYNEQFF. The CDR3 DNA sequence: TGTGCCAGCAGCCACCCAAGCGGGAGGTCCTACAATGAGCAGTTCTTC. The rearrangement links TRBV3-1 (or the pseudogene TRBV3-2) to TRBJ2-1, with 9 bases fitting TRBD2. CDR3 length: 16 residues. Germline CDR1 and CDR2: LGHDT and YNNKEL (reference sequence). Germline trimming cut 3 bases from V and 1 base from J; bases unmatched to any gene: 4.

V and J are TRBV11-3 and TRBJ2-3, with 7 bases that match TRBD2. J was trimmed by 5 bases and V by 3 bases; bases with no gene match: 2. The CDR3 length is 13 residues. CDR1 is SGHNT, CDR2 YENEEA, per germline. This CDR3 reads CASSFQRGDTQYF. The CDR3, as DNA: TGTGCCAGCAGCTTCCAGCGGGGAGATACGCAGTATTTT.

J is TRBJ1-1 and V is TRBV28, with D possibly TRBD1 on 6 matching bases. Germline V gene data show CDR1 as MDHEN and CDR2 as SYDVKM. The CDR3 consists of 16 residues. The V end was cut by 5 bases, the J end by 5 bases, with 21 bases between. CDR3 sequence reads: CASSATSGGLGTEAFF. In DNA form, the CDR3 reads TGTGCCAGCAGTGCGACGTCGGGGGGGCTGGGGACTGAAGCTTTCTTT.

V and J are TRBV6-1 and TRBJ2-7, with 16 bases that match TRBD2. CDR1 is MNHNS and CDR2 is SASEGT in the germline V gene. The CDR3 is 17 amino acids. J was trimmed by 1 base and V by 4 bases; bases with no gene match: 4. The CDR3 bases are TGTGCCAGCAGTGGCGGGACTAGCGGGGGGGTATCCTACGAGCAGTACTTC. Residues: CASSGGTSGGVSYEQYF.

V is TRBV15 and J is TRBJ2-1; no definite D call. Germline assignment: CDR1 LNHNV and CDR2 YYDKDF (reference sequence). The length of the CDR3 is 13 residues. V was pared by 7 bases and J by 6 bases, with 13 bases between. Here the CDR3 reads CATTRRSGNEQFF. The DNA of the CDR3 is TGTGCCACCACCCGAAGGTCAGGCAATGAGCAGTTCTTC.

The gene calls are TRBV7-3 and TRBJ1-1; 9 bases line up with TRBD1. The CDR3 runs 15 residues. From germline, CDR1 is SGHTA and CDR2 FQGTGA. With 5 bases clipped from V and 6 bases from J, the junction kept 10 bases outside the gene matches. CDR3 bases: TGTGCCAGCAGCCCACCTGGACAGGGGATCGCTGAAGCTTTCTTT. This encodes CASSPPGQGIAEAFF.

The chain couples TRBV18 to TRBJ2-1; D possibly corresponds to TRBD2 (5 bases). The CDR3 is made up of 15 amino acids. Germline V lookup: CDR1 KGHSH, CDR2 LQKENI. V gave up 5 bases and J gave up 7 bases, with 18 bases separating them. The CDR3 bases are TGTGCCAGCTCATCGCAAAACGGAGGCGGTAATGAGCAGTTCTTC. Its translation: CASSSQNGGGNEQFF.

V and J are TRBV7-6 and TRBJ1-3, with 10 bases identical to TRBD1. The trim removed 3 bases at V and 3 bases at J, leaving 8 bases unmatched. The germline CDR1 and CDR2 sequences are SGHVS and FNYEAQ. The CDR3 covers 17 residues. The CDR3 nucleotides are TGTGCCAGCAGCTTCGCCGGGACAGGGGTGGGTGGAAACACCATATATTTT. This codes for CASSFAGTGVGGNTIYF.

The rearrangement joins TRBV3-1 (or the pseudogene TRBV3-2) to TRBJ2-1, with D maybe TRBD2 (6 bases). V lost 1 base and J 10 bases, leaving 14 bases between the germline ends. The germline V gene encodes CDR1 LGHDT and CDR2 YNNKEL (reference sequence). This CDR3 spans 14 amino acids. The CDR3 is CASSQAGGWREQFF. CDR3 nucleotides: TGTGCCAGCAGCCAAGCCGGGGGATGGAGGGAGCAGTTCTTC.

The genes are TRBV6-4 and TRBJ2-7, with TRBD1 identical over 9 bases. Trimming cost V 2 bases and J 5 bases; bases outside gene matches: 7. Germline assignment: CDR1 MRHNA and CDR2 SNTAGT. CDR3 length: 15 residues. For the CDR3, the DNA is TGTGCCAGCAGTGACGGAGACAGGGGGTACCACGAGCAGTACGTC. This translates into CASSDGDRGYHEQYV.

The V gene is TRBV24-1, the J gene TRBJ2-1, with TRBD1 matching over 12 bases. The germline V gene has CDR1 KGHDR and CDR2 SFDVKD. The CDR3 runs to 15 residues. Germline trimming cut 6 bases from V and 5 bases from J; bases unmatched to any gene: 4. The CDR3 nucleotides are TGTGCCACCAGTTCCGGGACAGGGGGCAACAATGAGCAGTTCTTC. The encoded protein is CATSSGTGGNNEQFF.